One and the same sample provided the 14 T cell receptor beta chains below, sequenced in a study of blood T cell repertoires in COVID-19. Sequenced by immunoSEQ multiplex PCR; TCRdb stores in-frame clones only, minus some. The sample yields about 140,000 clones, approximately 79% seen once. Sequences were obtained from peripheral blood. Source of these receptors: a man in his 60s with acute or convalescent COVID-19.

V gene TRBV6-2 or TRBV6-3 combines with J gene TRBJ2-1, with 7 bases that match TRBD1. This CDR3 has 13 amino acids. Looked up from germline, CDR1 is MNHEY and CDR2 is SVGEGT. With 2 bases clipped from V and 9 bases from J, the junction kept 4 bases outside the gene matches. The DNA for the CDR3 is TGTGCCAGCAGTTACACGACAGGGACTGAGCAGTTCTTC. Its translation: CASSYTTGTEQFF.

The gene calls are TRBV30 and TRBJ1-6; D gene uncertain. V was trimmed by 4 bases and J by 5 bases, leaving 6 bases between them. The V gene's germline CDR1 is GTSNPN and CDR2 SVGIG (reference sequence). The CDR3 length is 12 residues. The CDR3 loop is CAWNSNNSPLHF. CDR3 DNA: TGTGCCTGGAACAGTAATAATTCACCCCTCCACTTT.

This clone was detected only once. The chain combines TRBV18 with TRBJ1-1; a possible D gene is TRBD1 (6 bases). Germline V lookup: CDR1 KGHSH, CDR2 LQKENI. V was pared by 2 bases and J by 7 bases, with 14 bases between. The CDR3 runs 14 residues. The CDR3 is CASSPGDKLHEAFF. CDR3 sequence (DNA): TGTGCCAGCTCACCAGGGGACAAGCTCCATGAAGCTTTCTTT.

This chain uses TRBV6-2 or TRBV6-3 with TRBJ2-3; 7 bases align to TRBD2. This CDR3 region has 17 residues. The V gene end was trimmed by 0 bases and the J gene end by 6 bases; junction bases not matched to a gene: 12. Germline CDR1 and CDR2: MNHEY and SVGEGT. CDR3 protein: CASSYSDRVAGTDTQYF. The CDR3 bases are TGTGCCAGCAGTTACTCGGATCGGGTAGCGGGTACGGATACGCAGTATTTT.

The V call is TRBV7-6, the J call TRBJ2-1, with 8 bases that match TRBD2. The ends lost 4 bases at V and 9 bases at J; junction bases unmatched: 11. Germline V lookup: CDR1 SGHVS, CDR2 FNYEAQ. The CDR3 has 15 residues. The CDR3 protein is CASSYTGTSLGEQFF. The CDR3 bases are TGTGCCAGCAGCTATACCGGGACTAGTCTAGGTGAGCAGTTCTTC.

CDR3 nucleotide sequence: TGTGCCAGCTCACCTCCTGGGTTGACAGAACTGAACTATGGCTACACCTTC. The encoded protein is CASSPPGLTELNYGYTF. This chain links TRBV18 with TRBJ1-2; D might be TRBD1 (5 bases). V lost 3 bases to trimming and J lost 2 bases, with 19 bases between them. The CDR3 extends over 17 amino acids. The germline CDR1 and CDR2 sequences are KGHSH and LQKENI.

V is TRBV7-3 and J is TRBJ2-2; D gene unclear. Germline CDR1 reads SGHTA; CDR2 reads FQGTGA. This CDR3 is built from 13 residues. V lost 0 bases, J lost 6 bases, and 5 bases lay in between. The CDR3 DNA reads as TGTGCCAGCAGCTTAACGGGCGCCGGGGAGCTGTTTTTT. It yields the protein CASSLTGAGELFF. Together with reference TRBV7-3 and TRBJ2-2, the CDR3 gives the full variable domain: GAGVSQTPSNKVTEKGKYVELRCDPISGHTALYWYRQSLGQGPEFLIYFQGTGAADDSGLPNDRFFAVRPEGSVSTLKIQRTERGDSAVYLCASSLTGAGELFFGEGSRLTVL.

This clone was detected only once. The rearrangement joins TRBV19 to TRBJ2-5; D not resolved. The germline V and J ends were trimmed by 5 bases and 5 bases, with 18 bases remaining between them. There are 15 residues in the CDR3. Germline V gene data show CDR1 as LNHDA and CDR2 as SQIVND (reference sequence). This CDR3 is CASSWQAQAHETQYF. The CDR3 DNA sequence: TGTGCCAGTAGTTGGCAGGCTCAGGCTCACGAGACCCAGTACTTC.

The CDR3 sequence: CASSQELLQNTEAFF. CDR3 nucleotide sequence: TGTGCCAGCAGCCAAGAACTACTGCAGAACACTGAAGCTTTCTTT. V and J are TRBV4-2 and TRBJ1-1; D ambiguous. The germline V gene has CDR1 LGHNA and CDR2 YNFKEQ. This CDR3 contains 15 residues. Trimming left V 0 bases short and J 1 base short, with 9 bases between.

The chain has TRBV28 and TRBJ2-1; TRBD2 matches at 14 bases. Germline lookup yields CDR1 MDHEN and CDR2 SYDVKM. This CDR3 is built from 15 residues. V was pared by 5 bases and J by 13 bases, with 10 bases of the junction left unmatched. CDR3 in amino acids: CASSTRLAGGTSQFF. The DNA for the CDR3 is TGTGCCAGCAGTACTCGACTAGCGGGAGGGACATCTCAGTTCTTC. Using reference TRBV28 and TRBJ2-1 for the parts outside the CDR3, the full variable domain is DVKVTQSSRYLVKRTGEKVFLECVQDMDHENMFWYRQDPGLGLRLIYFSYDVKMKEKGDIPEGYSVSREKKERFSLILESASTNQTSMYLCASSTRLAGGTSQFFGPGTRLTVL.

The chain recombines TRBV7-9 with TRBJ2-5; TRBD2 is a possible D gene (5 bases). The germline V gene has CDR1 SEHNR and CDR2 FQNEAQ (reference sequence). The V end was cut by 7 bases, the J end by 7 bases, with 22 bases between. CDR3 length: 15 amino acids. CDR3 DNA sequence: TGTGCCAGCATCCCAGACGAGGGCTTGGGAGCGACCCAGTACTTC. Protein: CASIPDEGLGATQYF.

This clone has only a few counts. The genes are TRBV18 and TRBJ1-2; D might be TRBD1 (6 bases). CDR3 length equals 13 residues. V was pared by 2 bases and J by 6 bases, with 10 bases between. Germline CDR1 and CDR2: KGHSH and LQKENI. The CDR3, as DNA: TGTGCCAGCTCACCAACAGGGCCGGATGGCTACACCTTC. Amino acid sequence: CASSPTGPDGYTF.

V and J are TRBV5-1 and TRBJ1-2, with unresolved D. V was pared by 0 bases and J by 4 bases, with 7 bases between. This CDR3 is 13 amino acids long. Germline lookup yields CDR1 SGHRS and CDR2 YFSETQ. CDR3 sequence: CASSLERSYGYTF. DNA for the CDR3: TGCGCCAGCAGCTTGGAACGGTCCTATGGCTACACCTTC.

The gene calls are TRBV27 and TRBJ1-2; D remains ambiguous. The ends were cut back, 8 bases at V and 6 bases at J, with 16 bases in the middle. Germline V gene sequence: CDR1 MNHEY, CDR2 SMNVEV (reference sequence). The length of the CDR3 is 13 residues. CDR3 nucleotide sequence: TGTGCCAGCGGAGGCAGGCATATTAATGGCTACACCTTC. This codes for CASGGRHINGYTF.